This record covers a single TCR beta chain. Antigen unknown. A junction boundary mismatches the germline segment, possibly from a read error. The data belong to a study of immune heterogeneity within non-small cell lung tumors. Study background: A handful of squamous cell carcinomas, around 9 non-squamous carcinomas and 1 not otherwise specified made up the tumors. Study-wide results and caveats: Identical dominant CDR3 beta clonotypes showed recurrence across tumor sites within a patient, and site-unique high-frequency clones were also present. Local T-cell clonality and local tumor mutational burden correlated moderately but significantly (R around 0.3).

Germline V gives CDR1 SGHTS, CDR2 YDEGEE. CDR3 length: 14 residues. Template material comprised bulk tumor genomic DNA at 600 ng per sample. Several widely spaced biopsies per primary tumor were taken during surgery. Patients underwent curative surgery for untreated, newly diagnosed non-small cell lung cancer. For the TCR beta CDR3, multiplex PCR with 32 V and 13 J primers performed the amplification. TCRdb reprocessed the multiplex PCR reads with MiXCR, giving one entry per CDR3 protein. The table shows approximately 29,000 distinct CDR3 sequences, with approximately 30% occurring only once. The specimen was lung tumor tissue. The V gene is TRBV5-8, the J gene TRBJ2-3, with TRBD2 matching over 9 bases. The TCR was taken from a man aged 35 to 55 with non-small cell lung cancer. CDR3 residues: CSSSPGTSWDTQYF. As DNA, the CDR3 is TGTTCCAGCAGCCCCGGGACTAGCTGGGATACGCAGTATTTT. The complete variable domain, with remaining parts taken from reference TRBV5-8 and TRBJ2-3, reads EAGVTQSPTHLIKTRGQQATLRCSPISGHTSVYWYQQALGLGLQFLLWYDEGEERNRGNFPPRFSGRQFPNYSSELNVNALELEDSALYLCSSSPGTSWDTQYFGPGTRLTVL.